This T cell receptor beta chain is from a study of control samples from healthy donors and cancer patients. Using immunoSEQ multiplex PCR, the repertoire was profiled, and TCRdb retains in-frame clones only, with some absent. The sample comprises around 110,000 clones, around 89% of which are singletons, and around 2.5% rests with the top ten. The clonotype was recovered from a woman aged 70-85 years in good health. The sequenced sample consisted of blood.

The CDR3 sequence: CATSDLRGRTYNEQFF. CDR3 DNA sequence: TGTGCCACCAGTGATTTGAGGGGACGGACCTACAATGAGCAGTTCTTC. The chain is built from TRBV24-1 and TRBJ2-1, with D perhaps given as TRBD1 or TRBD2 (5 bases each). V was trimmed by 0 bases and J by 2 bases, leaving 10 bases between them. In germline, CDR1 is KGHDR, CDR2 SFDVKD. This CDR3 has 16 amino acids.